The T cell receptor beta chain under discussion was sequenced for a study of CD8+ T cells in alopecia areata. Study-wide findings and caveats: Within the top 100, expanded CD8+ clones significantly decreased with tofacitinib, as did scalp clonality.

After isolation, RNA underwent reverse transcription to generate cDNA as the sequencing template. Sequencing was performed with immunoSEQ multiplex PCR; in TCRdb, only in-frame clones are kept and a portion is missing. The sample lists approximately 210,000 clones, under 70% occurring once. Treatment given: oral pan-JAK inhibitor, 5-10 mg twice daily. Notes on this clone: Its antigen is not known.

This clonotype originated in a human donor with alopecia areata. This specimen was CD4+ T cells sorted from blood, taken at week 4, from a patient treated with tofacitinib.

The CDR3 bases are TGTGCCACCAGCTCTACAAGCCCCGAAGAGACCCAGTACTTC. It specifies CATSSTSPEETQYF. This chain connects TRBV15 to TRBJ2-5; the D is unclear. CDR1 and CDR2 from the germline V gene are LNHNV and YYDKDF (reference sequence). With 5 bases removed from V and 3 bases from J, the gap between germline ends came to 13 bases. The CDR3 is 14 residues long.